Below are 22 T cell receptor beta chains sequenced from a single sample in a study of blood T cell repertoires in COVID-19. Method: immunoSEQ multiplex PCR; TCRdb's copy keeps in-frame clones and lacks some. The sample lists over 200,000 clones; 84% were seen once. The sample consisted of peripheral blood. The receptors derive from a woman of 80 years or more with active or convalescent COVID-19.

The V and J genes are TRBV18 and TRBJ1-2; tentatively, D is TRBD1 (5 bases). Trimming pared 3 bases from V and 0 bases from J, leaving 14 bases between. Looked up from germline, CDR1 is KGHSH and CDR2 is LQKENI. This CDR3 has 16 amino acids. The CDR3 loop reads CASSPGGSGANYGYTF. Written as DNA, the CDR3 is TGTGCCAGCTCACCGGGGGGATCGGGAGCTAACTATGGCTACACCTTC.

This clone was observed a single time. V and J are TRBV7-2 and TRBJ1-1; possibly TRBD1 for D (6 bases). The germline V gene encodes CDR1 SGHTA and CDR2 FQGNSA. Trimming cost V 2 bases and J 5 bases, with 12 bases left between them. The CDR3 runs to 14 residues. This chain's CDR3 is CASSLQGIGTEAFF. The DNA of the CDR3 is TGTGCCAGCAGCTTACAGGGGATTGGGACTGAAGCTTTCTTT.

The chain joins TRBV5-1 to TRBJ2-3, with a tentative D call TRBD1 (5 bases). Germline CDR1 is SGHRS and CDR2 is YFSETQ. The CDR3 length is 14 residues. Trimming removed 1 base from V and 3 bases from J, with 9 bases in between. The CDR3 nucleotides are TGCGCCAGCAGCTTGCAGGGAACTACAGATACGCAGTATTTT. It is translated as CASSLQGTTDTQYF.

V and J are TRBV19 and TRBJ2-1, with D tentatively TRBD2 (6 bases). The germline gives CDR1 LNHDA, CDR2 SQIVND (reference sequence). With 9 bases removed from V and 0 bases from J, the gap between germline ends came to 6 bases. The CDR3 totals 12 residues. CDR3 protein: CASGSSYNEQFF. Written as DNA, the CDR3 is TGTGCCAGCGGGAGCTCCTACAATGAGCAGTTCTTC.

This sequence joins TRBV6-5 and TRBJ1-1, with D perhaps TRBD1 (5 bases). The CDR3 is made up of 14 amino acids. V was trimmed by 6 bases and J by 2 bases, leaving 13 bases between them. From germline, CDR1 is MNHEY and CDR2 SVGAGI. Here the CDR3 reads CASSRDAGNTEAFF. The CDR3 bases are TGTGCCAGCAGCCGGGACGCGGGAAACACTGAAGCTTTCTTT.

The rearrangement uses TRBV5-4 and TRBJ1-2, with 8 bases that match TRBD1. J lost 5 bases, V lost 2 bases, and 14 bases had no gene match. In germline, CDR1 is SGHNT, CDR2 YYREEE (reference sequence). This CDR3 contains 17 residues. In DNA, the CDR3 is TGTGCCAGCAGCTTCGCCTCCTTAGGACAGGGACTTTATGGCTACACCTTC. This translates into CASSFASLGQGLYGYTF.

The chain has TRBV3-1 (or the pseudogene TRBV3-2) and TRBJ2-3, with a possible D match to TRBD2 (6 bases). Germline V lookup: CDR1 LGHDT, CDR2 YNNKEL (reference sequence). Trimming removed 1 base from V and 5 bases from J, with 10 bases in between. This CDR3 comprises 14 residues. CDR3 sequence (DNA): TGTGCCAGCAGCCAAGGACTAGGAAAAGATACGCAGTATTTT. The encoded protein is CASSQGLGKDTQYF.

This clone was counted a single time. The V gene is TRBV4-1, the J gene TRBJ2-5; 9 nucleotides agree with TRBD2. CDR3 length: 19 amino acids. J gave up 5 bases and V 1 base, and 17 bases lay outside the gene matches. Germline V lookup: CDR1 MGHRA, CDR2 YSYEKL. The CDR3 sequence: CASSQGGPGVREGLETQYF. The DNA for the CDR3 is TGCGCCAGCAGCCAAGGAGGCCCCGGGGTGCGGGAGGGCCTGGAGACCCAGTACTTC.

The V and J genes are TRBV5-1 and TRBJ1-1; 10 bases align to TRBD1. The J segment lost 3 bases and the V segment lost 4 bases, leaving 12 bases of the junction unmatched. Germline CDR1 reads SGHRS; CDR2 reads YFSETQ. The CDR3 is 17 amino acids. CDR3 coding DNA: TGCGCCAGCAGCCACAAGACAGGGGGCCGGGAGCACACTGAAGCTTTCTTT. Protein sequence: CASSHKTGGREHTEAFF. Together with reference TRBV5-1 and TRBJ1-1, the CDR3 gives the full variable domain: KAGVTQTPRYLIKTRGQQVTLSCSPISGHRSVSWYQQTPGQGLQFLFEYFSETQRNKGNFPGRFSGRQFSNSRSEMNVSTLELGDSALYLCASSHKTGGREHTEAFFGQGTRLTVV.

CDR3: CASVLWGRPYEQYF. The CDR3 coding sequence is TGTGCTAGTGTCTTGTGGGGGAGGCCCTACGAGCAGTACTTC. The V gene is TRBV12-5, the J gene TRBJ2-7; TRBD2 might be the D (6 bases). CDR3 length: 14 residues. Germline values: CDR1 LGHNT, CDR2 FRNRAP. Trimming left V 7 bases short and J 2 bases short, with 15 bases between.

The chain is built from TRBV15 and TRBJ2-1, with a tentative D call TRBD1 (5 bases). Trimming cost V 0 bases and J 7 bases, with 13 bases left between them. This CDR3 is built from 15 residues. CDR1 is LNHNV and CDR2 is YYDKDF in the germline V gene (reference sequence). CDR3 amino acids: CATSRDRQGKNEQFF. The CDR3 DNA sequence: TGTGCCACCAGCAGAGATCGGCAGGGAAAGAATGAGCAGTTCTTC.

The J gene is TRBJ1-2, the V gene TRBV4-1, with D possibly matching TRBD1 (5 bases). This CDR3 is built from 14 residues. V was cut by 3 bases and J by 6 bases, with 14 bases left in between. Looked up from germline, CDR1 is MGHRA and CDR2 is YSYEKL. The CDR3 coding sequence is TGCGCCAGCAGCCAGACAGAAGTCCGGGATGGCTACACCTTC. Protein product: CASSQTEVRDGYTF.

The chain recombines TRBV11-2 with TRBJ1-5; weak D call: TRBD1 (6 bases). The CDR3 consists of 15 residues. The germline V and J ends were trimmed by 7 bases and 2 bases, with 15 bases remaining between them. Germline V gives CDR1 SGHAT, CDR2 FQNNGV. The CDR3 region is CASTPGTKGNQPQHF. Here the CDR3 DNA reads TGTGCCAGCACCCCAGGGACAAAAGGCAATCAGCCCCAGCATTTT.

The gene calls are TRBV7-3 and TRBJ2-1; TRBD2 agrees at 12 bases. Losses at the gene ends were 0 bases for V and 5 bases for J; bases not matched to a gene: 8. Germline CDR1 and CDR2: SGHTA and FQGTGA. This CDR3 region has 18 residues. CDR3 in DNA: TGTGCCAGCAGCTTAACCCCAAACCTAGCGGGGGGGGACAATGAGCAGTTCTTC. Its translation is CASSLTPNLAGGDNEQFF.

The V gene is TRBV19, the J gene TRBJ2-7, with TRBD1 as a possible D gene (5 bases). V was clipped by 0 bases and J by 4 bases, with 13 bases between them. The CDR3 has 15 residues. Germline CDR1 LNHDA, CDR2 SQIVND (reference sequence). CDR3 sequence (DNA): TGTGCCAGTAGTATAGAGCCAGGGCGACCTTACGAGCAGTACTTC. Amino acids: CASSIEPGRPYEQYF.

The V call is TRBV18, the J call TRBJ2-7; possible D gene TRBD2, 6 bases. The germline V gene has CDR1 KGHSH and CDR2 LQKENI. The CDR3 contains 12 residues. Trimming pared 5 bases from V and 7 bases from J, leaving 12 bases between. As DNA, the CDR3 is TGTGCCAGCTCAGCGACTAGTGGAGAGCAGTACTTC. Its protein is CASSATSGEQYF.

This clone occurred a few times. The chain employs TRBV28 and TRBJ1-1; D is ambiguous. Germline V CDR1 and CDR2: MDHEN, SYDVKM. The CDR3 loop spans 14 amino acids. Between the trimmed V and J ends, which lost 1 base and 3 bases, there was a span of 9 bases. The CDR3 DNA follows: TGTGCCAGCAGTTTATTCTACCAGGACACTGAAGCTTTCTTT. Amino acids: CASSLFYQDTEAFF.

This clone was seen just once. This chain links TRBV24-1 with TRBJ2-3, with 8 bases fitting TRBD1. Trimming took 5 bases from V and 6 from J; bases not matched to a gene: 6. This CDR3 has 14 residues. Germline V gene sequence: CDR1 KGHDR, CDR2 SFDVKD. CDR3: CATSGPGGRDTQYF. Written as DNA, the CDR3 is TGTGCCACCAGTGGCCCAGGGGGCAGGGATACGCAGTATTTT.

The V call is TRBV27, the J call TRBJ1-5; the match to TRBD1 covers 10 bases. Germline V CDR1 and CDR2: MNHEY, SMNVEV (reference sequence). The CDR3 is 15 amino acids. The V and J ends lost 5 bases and 6 bases, in that order; junction bases with no gene match: 7. CDR3 region: CASSRTGGRGQPQHF. The CDR3 DNA is TGTGCCAGCAGTCGGACAGGGGGAAGGGGTCAGCCCCAGCATTTT.

The CDR3 protein is CASSPGQTNQPQHF. CDR3 nucleotide sequence: TGTGCCAGCTCACCAGGACAAACCAATCAGCCCCAGCATTTT. The genes are TRBV18 and TRBJ1-5; D may be TRBD1 (5 bases). V was shortened by 2 bases and J by 3 bases, with 8 bases between the two germline ends. This CDR3 is 14 amino acids long. Germline V gene sequence: CDR1 KGHSH, CDR2 LQKENI. Filled out from reference TRBV18 and TRBJ1-5, the complete variable domain reads NAGVMQNPRHLVRRRGQEARLRCSPMKGHSHVYWYRQLPEEGLKFMVYLQKENIIDESGMPKERFSAEFPKEGPSILRIQQVVRGDSAAYFCASSPGQTNQPQHFGDGTRLSIL.

The genes are TRBV5-4 and TRBJ2-3; 10 positions agree with TRBD2. CDR1 is SGHNT and CDR2 is YYREEE in the germline V gene (reference sequence). CDR3 length: 17 residues. V trimming: 0 bases; J trimming: 7 bases; junction bases outside the gene matches: 11. The CDR3 region has the DNA TGTGCCAGCAGCTTGGGAGCGGGAGGGCCAATTAGGAATACGCAGTATTTT. Translating it yields CASSLGAGGPIRNTQYF.

This chain connects TRBV7-2 to TRBJ2-1, with 8 bases fitting TRBD2. With V trimmed by 4 bases and J by 0 bases, 5 bases remained unmatched. The CDR3 consists of 16 residues. CDR1 is SGHTA, CDR2 FQGNSA, per germline. The CDR3 loop reads CASSSKRGSSYNEQFF. In DNA, the CDR3 is TGTGCCAGCAGCTCCAAGCGGGGGAGCTCCTACAATGAGCAGTTCTTC. The full variable domain, with the rest looked up from reference TRBV7-2 and TRBJ2-1, is GAGVSQSPSNKVTEKGKDVELRCDPISGHTALYWYRQSLGQGLEFLIYFQGNSAPDKSGLPSDRFSAERTGGSVSTLTIQRTQQEDSAVYLCASSSKRGSSYNEQFFGPGTRLTVL.